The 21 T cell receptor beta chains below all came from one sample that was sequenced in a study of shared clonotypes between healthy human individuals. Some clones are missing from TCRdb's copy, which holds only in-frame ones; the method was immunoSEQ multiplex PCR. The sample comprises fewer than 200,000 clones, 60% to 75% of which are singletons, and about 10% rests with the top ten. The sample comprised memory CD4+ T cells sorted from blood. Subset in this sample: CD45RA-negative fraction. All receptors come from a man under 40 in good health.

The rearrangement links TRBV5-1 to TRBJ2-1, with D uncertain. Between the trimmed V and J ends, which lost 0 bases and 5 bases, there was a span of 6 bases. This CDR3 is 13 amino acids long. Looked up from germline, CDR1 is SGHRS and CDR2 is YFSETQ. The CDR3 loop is CASSLVTDNEQFF. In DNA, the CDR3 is TGCGCCAGCAGCTTGGTCACAGACAATGAGCAGTTCTTC.

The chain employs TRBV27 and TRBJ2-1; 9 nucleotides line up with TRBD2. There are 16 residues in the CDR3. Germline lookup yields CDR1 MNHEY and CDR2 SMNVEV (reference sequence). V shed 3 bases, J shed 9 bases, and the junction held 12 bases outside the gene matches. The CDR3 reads CASSFAGGGLGGEQFF. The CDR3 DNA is TGTGCCAGCAGTTTCGCGGGAGGGGGCCTTGGGGGTGAGCAGTTCTTC.

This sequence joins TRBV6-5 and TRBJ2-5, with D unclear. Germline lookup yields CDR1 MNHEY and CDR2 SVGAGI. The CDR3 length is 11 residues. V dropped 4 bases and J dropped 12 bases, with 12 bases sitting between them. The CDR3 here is CASSSALSEYF. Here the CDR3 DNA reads TGTGCCAGCAGTTCTGCTCTCAGCGAGTACTTC.

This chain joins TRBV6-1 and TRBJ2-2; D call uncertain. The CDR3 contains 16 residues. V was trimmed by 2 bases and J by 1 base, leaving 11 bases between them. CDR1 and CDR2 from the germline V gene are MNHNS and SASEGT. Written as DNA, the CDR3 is TGTGCCAGCAGTGAACATCTCAGCATGAACACCGGGGAGCTGTTTTTT. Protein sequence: CASSEHLSMNTGELFF.

The CDR3 is CASTPTSGELFF. CDR3 sequence (DNA): TGTGCCAGCACCCCCACCTCCGGGGAGCTGTTTTTT. The chain combines TRBV28 with TRBJ2-2; D gene unclear. Trimming cost V 7 bases and J 6 bases, with 9 bases left between them. The CDR3 totals 12 residues. CDR1 is MDHEN and CDR2 is SYDVKM in the germline V gene.

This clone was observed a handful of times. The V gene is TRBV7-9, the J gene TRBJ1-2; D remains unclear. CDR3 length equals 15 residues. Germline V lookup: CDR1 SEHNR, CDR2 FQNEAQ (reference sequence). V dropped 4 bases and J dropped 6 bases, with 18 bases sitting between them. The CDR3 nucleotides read TGTGCCAGCAGCTCCTCTGGGCTGGGGATGGATGGCTACACCTTC. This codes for CASSSSGLGMDGYTF.

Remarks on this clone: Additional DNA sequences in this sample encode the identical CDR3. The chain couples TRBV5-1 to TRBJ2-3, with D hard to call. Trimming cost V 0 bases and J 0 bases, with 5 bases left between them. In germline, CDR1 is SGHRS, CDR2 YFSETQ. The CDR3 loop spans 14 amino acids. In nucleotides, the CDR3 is TGCGCCAGCAGCTTGGCGTCCAGCACAGATACGCAGTATTTT. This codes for CASSLASSTDTQYF.

The CDR3 region has the DNA TGCGCCAGCAGTGAGCCCCTTTTTGGACAGAAAGACTATGGCTACACCTTC. Its translation is CASSEPLFGQKDYGYTF. The chain has TRBV10-1 and TRBJ1-2; weak D call: TRBD1 (6 bases). The CDR3 sequence is 17 residues long. Germline CDR1 and CDR2: WNHNN and SYGVQD (reference sequence). Trimming shortened V by 2 bases and J by 3 bases, and 19 bases separated the two germline ends.

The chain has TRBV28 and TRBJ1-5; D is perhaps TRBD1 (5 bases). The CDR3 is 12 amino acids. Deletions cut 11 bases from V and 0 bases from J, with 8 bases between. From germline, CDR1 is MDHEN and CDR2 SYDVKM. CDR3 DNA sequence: TGTGCCCAGGGTTATAGCAATCAGCCCCAGCATTTT. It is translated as CAQGYSNQPQHF.

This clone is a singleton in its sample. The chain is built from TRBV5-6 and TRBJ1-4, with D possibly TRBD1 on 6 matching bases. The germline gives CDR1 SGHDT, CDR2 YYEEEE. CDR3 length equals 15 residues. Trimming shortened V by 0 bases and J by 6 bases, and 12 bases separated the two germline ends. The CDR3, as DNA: TGTGCCAGCAGCTTGGTGGGGGCGTTAGATGAAAAACTGTTTTTT. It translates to CASSLVGALDEKLFF.

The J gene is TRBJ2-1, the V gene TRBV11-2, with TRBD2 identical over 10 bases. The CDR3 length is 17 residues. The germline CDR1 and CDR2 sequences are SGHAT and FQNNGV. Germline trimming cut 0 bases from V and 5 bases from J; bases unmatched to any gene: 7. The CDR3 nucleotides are TGTGCCAGCAGCTTAGATTCCGGGACTAGCGCTCACAATGAGCAGTTCTTC. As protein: CASSLDSGTSAHNEQFF.

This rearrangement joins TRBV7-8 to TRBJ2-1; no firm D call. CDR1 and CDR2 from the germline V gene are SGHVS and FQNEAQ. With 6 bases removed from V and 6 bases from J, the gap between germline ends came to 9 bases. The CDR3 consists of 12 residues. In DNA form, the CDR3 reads TGTGCCAGCAGTTTTAAAGGCAATGAGCAGTTCTTC. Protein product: CASSFKGNEQFF.

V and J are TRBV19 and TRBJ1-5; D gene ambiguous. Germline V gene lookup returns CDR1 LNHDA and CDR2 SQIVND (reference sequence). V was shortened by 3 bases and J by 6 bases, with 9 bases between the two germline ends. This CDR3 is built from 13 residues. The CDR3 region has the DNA TGTGCCAGTAGTATTTCTAGGGCTCAGCCCCAGCATTTT. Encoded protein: CASSISRAQPQHF.

This chain's CDR3 is CASSLAQGSGEAFF. In DNA form, the CDR3 reads TGTGCCAGCAGCTTAGCTCAGGGTTCGGGTGAAGCTTTCTTT. The V call is TRBV7-6, the J call TRBJ1-1; TRBD1 might be the D (5 bases). The CDR3 extends over 14 amino acids. Deletions cut 0 bases from V and 7 bases from J, with 12 bases between. CDR1 and CDR2 (germline): SGHVS, FNYEAQ. The variable domain in full, with the rest retrieved from reference TRBV7-6 and TRBJ1-1, is GAGVSQSPRYKVTKRGQDVALRCDPISGHVSLYWYRQALGQGPEFLTYFNYEAQQDKSGLPNDRFSAERPEGSISTLTIQRTEQRDSAMYRCASSLAQGSGEAFFGQGTRLTVV.

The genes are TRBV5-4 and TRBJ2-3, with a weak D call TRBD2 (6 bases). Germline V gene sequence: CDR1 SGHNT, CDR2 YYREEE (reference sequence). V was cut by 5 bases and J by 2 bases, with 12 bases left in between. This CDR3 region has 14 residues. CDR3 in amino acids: CASRNPGVTDTQYF. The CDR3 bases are TGTGCCAGCAGGAACCCGGGAGTCACAGATACGCAGTATTTT.

CDR3 region: CASGQGQGYTF. The CDR3 DNA follows: TGTGCCTCCGGACAGGGGCAAGGCTACACCTTC. V usage is TRBV19 and J usage is TRBJ1-2; 9 bases match TRBD1. The trim removed 11 bases at V and 8 bases at J, leaving 6 bases unmatched. The CDR3 totals 11 residues. Germline lookup yields CDR1 LNHDA and CDR2 SQIVND (reference sequence).

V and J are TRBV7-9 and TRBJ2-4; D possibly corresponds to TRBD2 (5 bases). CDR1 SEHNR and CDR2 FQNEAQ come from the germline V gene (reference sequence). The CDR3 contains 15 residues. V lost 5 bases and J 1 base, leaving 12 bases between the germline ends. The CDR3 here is CASSATGDAKNIQYF. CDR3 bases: TGTGCCAGCAGCGCGACCGGGGATGCCAAAAACATTCAGTACTTC.

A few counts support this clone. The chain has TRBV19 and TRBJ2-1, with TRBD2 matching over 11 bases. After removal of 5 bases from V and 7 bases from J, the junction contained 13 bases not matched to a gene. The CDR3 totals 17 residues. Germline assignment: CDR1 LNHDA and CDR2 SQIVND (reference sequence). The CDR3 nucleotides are TGTGCCAGTAGTTACCCCACTAGCGGGAGACTGGGAAATGAGCAGTTCTTC. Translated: CASSYPTSGRLGNEQFF.

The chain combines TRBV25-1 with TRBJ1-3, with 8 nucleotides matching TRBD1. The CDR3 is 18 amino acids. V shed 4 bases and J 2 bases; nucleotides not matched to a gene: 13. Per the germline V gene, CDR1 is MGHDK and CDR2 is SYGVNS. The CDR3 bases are TGTGCCAGCAGTGGAGACAGGGGAGGGTTCTCGGCTGGAAACACCATATATTTT. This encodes CASSGDRGGFSAGNTIYF.

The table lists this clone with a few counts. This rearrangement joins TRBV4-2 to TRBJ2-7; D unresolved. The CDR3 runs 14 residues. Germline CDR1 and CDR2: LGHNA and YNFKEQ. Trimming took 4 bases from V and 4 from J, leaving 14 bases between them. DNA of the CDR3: TGTGCCAGCAGCCCAACTCGCGCAGGTTACGAGCAGTACTTC. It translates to CASSPTRAGYEQYF.

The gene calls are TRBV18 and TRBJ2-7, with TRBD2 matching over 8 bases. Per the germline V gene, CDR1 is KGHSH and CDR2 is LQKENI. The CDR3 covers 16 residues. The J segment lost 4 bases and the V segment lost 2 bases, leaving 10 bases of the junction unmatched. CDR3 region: CASSPVVAGRPYEQYF. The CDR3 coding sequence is TGTGCCAGCTCACCAGTGGTAGCGGGGCGCCCATACGAGCAGTACTTC.